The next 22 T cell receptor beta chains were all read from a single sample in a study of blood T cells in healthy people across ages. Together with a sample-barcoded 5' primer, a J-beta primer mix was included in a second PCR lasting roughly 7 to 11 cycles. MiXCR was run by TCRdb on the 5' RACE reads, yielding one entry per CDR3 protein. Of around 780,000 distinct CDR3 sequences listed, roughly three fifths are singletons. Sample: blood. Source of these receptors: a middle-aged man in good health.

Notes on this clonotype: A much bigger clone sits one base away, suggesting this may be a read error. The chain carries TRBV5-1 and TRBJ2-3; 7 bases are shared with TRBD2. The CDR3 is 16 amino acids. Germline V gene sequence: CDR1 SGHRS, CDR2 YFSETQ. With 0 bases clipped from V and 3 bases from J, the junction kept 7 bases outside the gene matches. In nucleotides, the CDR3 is TGCGCCAGCAGCTTGGGCGCGGGAGCAGTAACAGATACGCAGTATTTT. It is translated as CASSLGAGAVTDTQYF. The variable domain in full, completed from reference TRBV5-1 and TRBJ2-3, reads KAGVTQTPRYLIKTRGQQVTLSCSPISGHRSVSWYQQTPGQGLQFLFEYFSETQRNKGNFPGRFSGRQFSNSRSEMNVSTLELGDSALYLCASSLGAGAVTDTQYFGPGTRLTVL.

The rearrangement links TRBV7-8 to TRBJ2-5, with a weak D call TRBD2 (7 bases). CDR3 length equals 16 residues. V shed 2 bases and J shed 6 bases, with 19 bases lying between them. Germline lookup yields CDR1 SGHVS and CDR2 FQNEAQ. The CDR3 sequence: CASSLSRGAGLQTQYF. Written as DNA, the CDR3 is TGTGCCAGCAGCTTATCTCGGGGGGCCGGGTTACAGACCCAGTACTTC.

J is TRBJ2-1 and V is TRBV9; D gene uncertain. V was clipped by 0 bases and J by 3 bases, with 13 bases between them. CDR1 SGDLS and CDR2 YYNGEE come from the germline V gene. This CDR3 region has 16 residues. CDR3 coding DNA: TGTGCCAGCAGCGTAGTGCTTGCGACAATCTACAATGAGCAGTTCTTC. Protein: CASSVVLATIYNEQFF.

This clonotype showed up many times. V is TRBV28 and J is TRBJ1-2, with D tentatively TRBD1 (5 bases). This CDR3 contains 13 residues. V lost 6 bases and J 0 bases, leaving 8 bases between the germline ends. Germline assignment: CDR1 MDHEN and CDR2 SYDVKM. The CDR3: CASRRGANYGYTF. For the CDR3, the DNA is TGTGCCAGCAGGAGGGGAGCTAACTATGGCTACACCTTC.

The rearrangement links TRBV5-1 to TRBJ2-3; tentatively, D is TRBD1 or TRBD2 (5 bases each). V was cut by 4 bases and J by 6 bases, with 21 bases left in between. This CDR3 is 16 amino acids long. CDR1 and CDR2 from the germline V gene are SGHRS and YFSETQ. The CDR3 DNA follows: TGCGCCAGCAGCGCCGGGGACGTCGGGCGTACTGATACGCAGTATTTT. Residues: CASSAGDVGRTDTQYF. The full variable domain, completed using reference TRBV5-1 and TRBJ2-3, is KAGVTQTPRYLIKTRGQQVTLSCSPISGHRSVSWYQQTPGQGLQFLFEYFSETQRNKGNFPGRFSGRQFSNSRSEMNVSTLELGDSALYLCASSAGDVGRTDTQYFGPGTRLTVL.

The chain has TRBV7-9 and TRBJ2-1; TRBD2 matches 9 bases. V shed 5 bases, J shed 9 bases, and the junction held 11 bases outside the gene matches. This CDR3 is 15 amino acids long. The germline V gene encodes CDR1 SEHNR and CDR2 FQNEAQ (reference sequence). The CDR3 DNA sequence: TGTGCCAGCAGCGTTAGCGGGAGTGTCGGAAGTGAGCAGTTCTTC. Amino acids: CASSVSGSVGSEQFF.

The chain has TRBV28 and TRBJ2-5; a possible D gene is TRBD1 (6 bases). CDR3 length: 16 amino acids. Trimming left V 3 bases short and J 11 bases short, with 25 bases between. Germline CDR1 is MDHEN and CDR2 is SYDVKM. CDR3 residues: CASSFQQGLSYNEQYF. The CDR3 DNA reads TGTGCCAGCAGTTTCCAACAGGGTCTCTCCTACAATGAGCAGTACTTC.

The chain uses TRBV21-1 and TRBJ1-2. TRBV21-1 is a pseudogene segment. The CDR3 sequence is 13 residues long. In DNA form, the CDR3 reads TGTGCCAGCAGCAAACTCGATAGCTATGACTACACCTTC. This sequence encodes CASSKLDSYDYTF.

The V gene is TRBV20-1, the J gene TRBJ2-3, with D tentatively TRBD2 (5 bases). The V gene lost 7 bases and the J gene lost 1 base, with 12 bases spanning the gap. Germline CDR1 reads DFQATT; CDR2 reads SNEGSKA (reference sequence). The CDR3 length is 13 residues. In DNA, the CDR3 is TGCAGTGGGCCACTGGAGGGCACAGATACGCAGTATTTT. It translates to CSGPLEGTDTQYF.

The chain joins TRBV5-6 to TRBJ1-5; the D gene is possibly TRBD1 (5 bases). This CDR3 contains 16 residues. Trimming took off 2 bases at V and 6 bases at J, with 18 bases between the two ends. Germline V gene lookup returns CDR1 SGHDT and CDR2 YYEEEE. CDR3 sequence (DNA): TGTGCCAGCAGCTTATTTGTACGGGGGGATTCTCAGCCCCAGCATTTT. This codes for CASSLFVRGDSQPQHF.

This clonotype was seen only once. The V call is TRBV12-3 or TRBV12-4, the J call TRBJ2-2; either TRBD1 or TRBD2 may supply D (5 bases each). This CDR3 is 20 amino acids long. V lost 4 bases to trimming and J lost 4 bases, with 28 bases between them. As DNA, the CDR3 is TGTGCCAGCAGTTCTCCCACGAGGGGCAGGGTGACCGGGGTCACCGGGGAGCTGTTTTTT. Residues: CASSSPTRGRVTGVTGELFF.

The CDR3 is CSVVEGAGTEAFF. The CDR3 nucleotides are TGCAGCGTTGTAGAAGGGGCCGGGACTGAAGCTTTCTTT. The rearrangement uses TRBV29-1 and TRBJ1-1, with D maybe TRBD1 (5 bases). CDR1 and CDR2 from the germline V gene are SQVTM and ANQGSEA. This CDR3 spans 13 amino acids. V was trimmed by 4 bases and J by 5 bases, leaving 14 bases between them.

DNA of the CDR3: TGCGCCAGCAGCGCTCGGACAGTTGGGCGCGAGCAGTACTTC. It is translated as CASSARTVGREQYF. The chain links TRBV4-3 to TRBJ2-7, with D possibly being TRBD1 (6 bases). The V end was cut by 5 bases, the J end by 6 bases, with 17 bases between. The CDR3 runs 14 residues. CDR1 LGHNA and CDR2 YSLEER come from the germline V gene.

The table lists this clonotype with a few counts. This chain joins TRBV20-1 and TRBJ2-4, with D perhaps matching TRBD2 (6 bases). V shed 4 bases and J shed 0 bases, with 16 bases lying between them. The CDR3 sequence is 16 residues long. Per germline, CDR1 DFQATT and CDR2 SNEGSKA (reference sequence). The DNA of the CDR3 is TGCAGTGCTAAGGGACTGGCTGAGATAGCCAAAAACATTCAGTACTTC. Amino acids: CSAKGLAEIAKNIQYF.

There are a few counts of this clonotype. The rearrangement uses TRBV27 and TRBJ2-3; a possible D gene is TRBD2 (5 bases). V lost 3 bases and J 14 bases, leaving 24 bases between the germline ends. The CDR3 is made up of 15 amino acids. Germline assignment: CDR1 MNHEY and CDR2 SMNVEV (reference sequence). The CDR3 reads CASSFSTLGLDQLYF. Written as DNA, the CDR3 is TGTGCCAGCAGTTTTTCGACCCTTGGACTGGATCAATTGTATTTT.

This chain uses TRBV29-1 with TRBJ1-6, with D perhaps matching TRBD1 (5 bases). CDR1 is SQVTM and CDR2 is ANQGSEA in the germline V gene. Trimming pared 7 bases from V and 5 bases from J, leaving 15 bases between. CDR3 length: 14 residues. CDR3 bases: TGCAGCGCCTCAACGGGGGAAAATAATTCACCCCTCCACTTT. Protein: CSASTGENNSPLHF.

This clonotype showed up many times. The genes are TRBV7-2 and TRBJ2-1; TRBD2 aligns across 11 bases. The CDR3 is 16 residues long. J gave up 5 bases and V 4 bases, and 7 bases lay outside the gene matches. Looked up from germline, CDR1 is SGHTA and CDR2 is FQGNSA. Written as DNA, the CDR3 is TGTGCCAGCAGCTCCACCGGGACTAGCGGAAACAATGAGCAGTTCTTC. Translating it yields CASSSTGTSGNNEQFF.

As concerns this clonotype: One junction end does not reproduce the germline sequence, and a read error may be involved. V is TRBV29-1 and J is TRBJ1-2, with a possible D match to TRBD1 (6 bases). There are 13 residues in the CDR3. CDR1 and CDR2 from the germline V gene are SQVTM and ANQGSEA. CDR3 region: CSVEAPTGCGYTF. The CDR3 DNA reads TGCAGTGTTGAAGCGCCGACAGGATGTGGCTACACCTTC.

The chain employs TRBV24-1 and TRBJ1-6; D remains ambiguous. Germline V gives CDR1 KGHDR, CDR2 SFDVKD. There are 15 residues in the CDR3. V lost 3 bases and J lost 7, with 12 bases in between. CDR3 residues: CATSDGLTKNSPLHF. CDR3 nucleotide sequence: TGTGCCACCAGTGATGGACTCACCAAGAATTCACCCCTCCACTTT.

The CDR3 DNA reads as TGCAGTGCTAGAGTTGGGTCGGGGGGGACGTATGAGCAGTTCTTC. Translation: CSARVGSGGTYEQFF. The chain carries TRBV20-1 and TRBJ2-1, with 8 bases lining up with TRBD2. V lost 1 base to trimming and J lost 8 bases; unmatched junction nucleotides: 10. The germline CDR1 and CDR2 sequences are DFQATT and SNEGSKA (reference sequence). CDR3 length: 15 residues.

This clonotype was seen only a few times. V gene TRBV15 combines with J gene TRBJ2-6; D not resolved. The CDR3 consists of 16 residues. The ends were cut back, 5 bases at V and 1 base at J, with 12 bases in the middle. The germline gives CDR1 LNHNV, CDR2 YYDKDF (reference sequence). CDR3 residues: CATSERRLSGANVLTF. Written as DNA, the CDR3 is TGTGCCACCAGCGAGAGGCGCTTATCTGGGGCCAACGTCCTGACTTTC.

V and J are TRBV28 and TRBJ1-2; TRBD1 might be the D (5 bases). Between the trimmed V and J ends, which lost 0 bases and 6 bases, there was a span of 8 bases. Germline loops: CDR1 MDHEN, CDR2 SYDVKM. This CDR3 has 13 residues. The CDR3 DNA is TGTGCCAGCAGTTTATGGCAGGGCAATGGCTACACCTTC. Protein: CASSLWQGNGYTF.